The 7 T cell receptor beta chains below were found in one sample sequenced in a study of shared clonotypes between healthy human individuals. Measured with immunoSEQ multiplex PCR; TCRdb has only the in-frame clones, and not every one. The sample contains some 2 million clones, roughly 94% of which appear only once. The sequencing sample was made of naive CD4+ T cells sorted from blood. The subset was: CD45RA+ positively selected. The receptors here all came from a young man in good health.

J is TRBJ2-1 and V is TRBV10-3; possible D gene TRBD1, 6 bases. CDR1 is ENHRY, CDR2 SYGVKD, per germline. With 10 bases removed from V and 6 bases from J, the gap between germline ends came to 16 bases. This CDR3 is 13 amino acids long. The CDR3 DNA is TGTGCCACGAAGGACAGCCCCCTCAATGAGCAGTTCTTC. Protein sequence: CATKDSPLNEQFF.

The rearrangement links TRBV5-1 to TRBJ2-2, with D perhaps TRBD2 (5 bases). The ends were cut back, 0 bases at V and 0 bases at J, with 9 bases in the middle. CDR1 and CDR2 (germline): SGHRS, YFSETQ. CDR3 size: 16 residues. As DNA, the CDR3 is TGCGCCAGCAGCTTGGACCGGACTGCGAACACCGGGGAGCTGTTTTTT. The encoded protein is CASSLDRTANTGELFF.

V and J are TRBV11-1 and TRBJ1-5; TRBD1 aligns across 9 bases. Unmatched junction bases numbered 12, after V lost 3 bases and J lost 0 bases. The germline V gene encodes CDR1 SGHAT and CDR2 FQDESV (reference sequence). The CDR3 totals 19 residues. In nucleotides, the CDR3 is TGTGCCAGCAGCTTTCTCCCGGGACAGGGTTTGTCTAGCAATCAGCCCCAGCATTTT. This encodes CASSFLPGQGLSSNQPQHF.

This clone appeared once. Other DNA sequences from this sample encode an identical CDR3 as well. The J gene is TRBJ2-3, the V gene TRBV5-1, with D hard to call. Germline CDR1 and CDR2: SGHRS and YFSETQ. The CDR3 has 13 residues. Trimming shortened V by 0 bases and J by 5 bases, and 7 bases separated the two germline ends. The CDR3 reads CASSLGLLDTQYF. For the CDR3, the DNA is TGCGCCAGCAGCTTGGGCCTCTTAGATACGCAGTATTTT. Supplemented by reference TRBV5-1 and TRBJ2-3, the full variable domain reads KAGVTQTPRYLIKTRGQQVTLSCSPISGHRSVSWYQQTPGQGLQFLFEYFSETQRNKGNFPGRFSGRQFSNSRSEMNVSTLELGDSALYLCASSLGLLDTQYFGPGTRLTVL.

This chain links TRBV5-1 with TRBJ2-2, with 7 bases aligning to TRBD1. V shed 3 bases and J 4 bases; nucleotides not matched to a gene: 9. Germline loops: CDR1 SGHRS, CDR2 YFSETQ. This CDR3 is built from 16 residues. CDR3 sequence reads: CASSSGTATRTGELFF. The CDR3, as DNA: TGCGCCAGCAGCTCCGGGACAGCCACTCGCACCGGGGAGCTGTTTTTT.

The chain carries TRBV9 and TRBJ2-1; 10 nucleotides match TRBD2. With V trimmed by 4 bases and J by 4 bases, 5 bases remained unmatched. The V gene's germline CDR1 is SGDLS and CDR2 YYNGEE. The CDR3 sequence is 15 residues long. CDR3 protein: CASSPTSGKYNEQFF. The CDR3 DNA reads TGTGCCAGCAGCCCTACTAGCGGGAAATACAATGAGCAGTTCTTC.

The chain links TRBV29-1 to TRBJ1-4; TRBD1 matches at 12 bases. V lost 7 bases and J lost 8; bases outside the gene matches: 2. The CDR3 runs to 12 residues. In germline, CDR1 is SQVTM, CDR2 ANQGSEA. CDR3 protein: CSGGQGAEKLFF. Here the CDR3 DNA reads TGCAGCGGGGGACAGGGGGCAGAAAAACTGTTTTTT.